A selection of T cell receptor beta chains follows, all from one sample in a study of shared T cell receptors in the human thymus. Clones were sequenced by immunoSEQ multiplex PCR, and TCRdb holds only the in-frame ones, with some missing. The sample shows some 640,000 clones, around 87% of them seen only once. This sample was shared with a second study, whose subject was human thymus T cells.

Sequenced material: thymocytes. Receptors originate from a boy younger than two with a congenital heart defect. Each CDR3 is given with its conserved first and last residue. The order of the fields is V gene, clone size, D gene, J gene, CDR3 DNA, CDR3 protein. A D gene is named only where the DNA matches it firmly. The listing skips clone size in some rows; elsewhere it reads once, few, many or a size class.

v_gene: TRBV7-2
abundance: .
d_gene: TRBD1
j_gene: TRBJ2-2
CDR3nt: TGTGCCAGCAGTTTCACCCCGGGACAGGGATCGTCAGGGGAGCTGTTTTTT
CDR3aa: CASSFTPGQGSSGELFF

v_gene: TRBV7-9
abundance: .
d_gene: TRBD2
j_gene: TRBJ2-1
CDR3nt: TGTGCCAGCAACCGCAAAAGCGGGAGAGGAGGTGAGCAGTTCTTC
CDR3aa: CASNRKSGRGGEQFF

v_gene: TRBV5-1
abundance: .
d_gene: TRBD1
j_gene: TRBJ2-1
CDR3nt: TGCGCCAGCAGCCACGGGACAGGGGTCTACAATGAGCAGTTCTTC
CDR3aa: CASSHGTGVYNEQFF

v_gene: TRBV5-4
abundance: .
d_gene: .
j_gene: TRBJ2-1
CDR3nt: TGTGCCAGCAGCTTGTATTACAATGAGCAGTTCTTC
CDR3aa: CASSLYYNEQFF

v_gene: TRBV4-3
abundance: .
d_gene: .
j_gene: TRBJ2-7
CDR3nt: TGCGCCAGCAGCCCCTCCTGGGGGGACAGCTCCTACGAGCAGTACTTC
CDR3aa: CASSPSWGDSSYEQYF

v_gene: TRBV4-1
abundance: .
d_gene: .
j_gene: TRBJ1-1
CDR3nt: TGCGCCAGCAGCCAACCGGACACTGAAGCTTTCTTT
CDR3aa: CASSQPDTEAFF

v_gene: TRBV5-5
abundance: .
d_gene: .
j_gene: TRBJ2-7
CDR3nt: TGTGCCAGCTACATCCGGGAGACGGGAACGGACTTCAGCGAGCAGTACTTC
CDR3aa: CASYIRETGTDFSEQYF

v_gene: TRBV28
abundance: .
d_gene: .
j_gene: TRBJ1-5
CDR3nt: TGTGCCAGCAGTCCTCAATTGATTCCGGGGAATCAGCCCCAGCATTTT
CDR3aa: CASSPQLIPGNQPQHF

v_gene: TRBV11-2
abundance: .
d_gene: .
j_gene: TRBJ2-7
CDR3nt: TGTGCCAGCAGCTCCGCCCACCGGGAAAGGATAGACGAGCAGTACTTC
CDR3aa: CASSSAHRERIDEQYF

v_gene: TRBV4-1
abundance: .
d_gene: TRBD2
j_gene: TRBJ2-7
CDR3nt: TGCGCCAGCAGCCAAGATGAGCTAGCGGGGGGTCCCTACGAGCAGTACTTC
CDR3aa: CASSQDELAGGPYEQYF

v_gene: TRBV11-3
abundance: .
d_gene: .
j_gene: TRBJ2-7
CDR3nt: TGTGCCAGCAGTCCGGAGGGGAGACGGGGCGAGCAGTACTTC
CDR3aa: CASSPEGRRGEQYF

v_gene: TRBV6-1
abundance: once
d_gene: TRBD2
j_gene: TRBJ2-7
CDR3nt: TGTGCCAGCAGTAAACCGGGAGGGCTCGAGCAGTACTTC
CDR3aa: CASSKPGGLEQYF

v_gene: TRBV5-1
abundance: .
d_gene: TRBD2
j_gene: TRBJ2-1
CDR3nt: TGCGCCAGCAGCCTGGGAGGGAAGAATGAGCAGTTCTTC
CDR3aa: CASSLGGKNEQFF

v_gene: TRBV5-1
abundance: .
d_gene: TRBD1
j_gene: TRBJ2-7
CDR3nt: TGCGCCAGCACCCCGTCCGGGGACAGGGGTTGGAACGAGCAGTACTTC
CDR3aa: CASTPSGDRGWNEQYF

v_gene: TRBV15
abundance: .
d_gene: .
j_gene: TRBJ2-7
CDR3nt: TGTGCCACCAGCAGATCAGCGTTTCCCTACGAGCAGTACTTC
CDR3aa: CATSRSAFPYEQYF

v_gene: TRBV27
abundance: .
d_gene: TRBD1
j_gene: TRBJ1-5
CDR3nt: TGTGCCAGCAGCCCGATCGGACAGGGAAGCAATCAGCCCCAGCATTTT
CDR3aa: CASSPIGQGSNQPQHF

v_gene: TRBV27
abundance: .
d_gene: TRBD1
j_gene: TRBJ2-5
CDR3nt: TGTGCCAGCAGCCTTATCGGGGACAGGGGGGAGACCCAGTACTTC
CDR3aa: CASSLIGDRGETQYF

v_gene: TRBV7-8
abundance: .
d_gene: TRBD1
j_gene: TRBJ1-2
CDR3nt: TGTGCCAGCAGCTCACAGACAGGGATCGATGGCTACACCTTC
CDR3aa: CASSSQTGIDGYTF

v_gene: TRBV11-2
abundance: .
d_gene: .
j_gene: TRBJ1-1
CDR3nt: TGTGCCAGCAGCCAACACAGGGTCAACACTGAAGCTTTCTTT
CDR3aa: CASSQHRVNTEAFF

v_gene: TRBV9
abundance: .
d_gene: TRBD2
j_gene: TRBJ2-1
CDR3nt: TGTGCCAGCAGCGTAGGGGCAGTGGAGCGGGGTTTATCCTACAATGAGCAGTTCTTC
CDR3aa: CASSVGAVERGLSYNEQFF

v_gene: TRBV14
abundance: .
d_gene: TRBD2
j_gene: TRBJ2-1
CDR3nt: TGTGCCAGCAGCCAAGAGGGGGGGGGACCCGGGCAAACCGGCGATGAGCAGTTCTTC
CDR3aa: CASSQEGGGPGQTGDEQFF

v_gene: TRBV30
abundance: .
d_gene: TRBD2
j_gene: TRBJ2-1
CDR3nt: TGTGCCCGGAGGGGAGGGACTAGCGGGGGGAAACACGGGAATGAGCAGTTCTTC
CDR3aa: CARRGGTSGGKHGNEQFF

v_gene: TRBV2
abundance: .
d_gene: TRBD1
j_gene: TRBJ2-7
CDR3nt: TGTGCCAGCAGCGAAGGACAGGGGCACTACGAGCAGTACTTC
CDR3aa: CASSEGQGHYEQYF

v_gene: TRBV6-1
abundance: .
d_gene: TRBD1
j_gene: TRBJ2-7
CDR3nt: TGTGCCAGCAAGAAGGACAGGAGGACCTACGAGCAGTACTTC
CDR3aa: CASKKDRRTYEQYF

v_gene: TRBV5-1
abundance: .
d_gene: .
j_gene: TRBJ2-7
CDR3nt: TGCGCCAGCAGCTTGGAATCCCCGGGGAAGGAGCAGTACTTC
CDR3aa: CASSLESPGKEQYF

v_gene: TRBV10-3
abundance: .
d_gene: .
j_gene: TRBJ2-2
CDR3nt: TGTGCCATCAGTGAGAGGCAGTATCGTGAGGGAAGAGAACGGGACGGGGAGCTGTTTTTT
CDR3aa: CAISERQYREGRERDGELFF

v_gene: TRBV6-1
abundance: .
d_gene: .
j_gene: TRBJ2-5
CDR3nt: TGTGCCAGCAGTGAAGCGCACCCGGTCACAGGGCGGGAGACCCAGTACTTC
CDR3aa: CASSEAHPVTGRETQYF

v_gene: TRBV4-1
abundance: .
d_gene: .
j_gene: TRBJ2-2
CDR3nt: TGCGCCAGCAGCATCACAGGGACAACGAACACCGGGGAGCTGTTTTTT
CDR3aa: CASSITGTTNTGELFF

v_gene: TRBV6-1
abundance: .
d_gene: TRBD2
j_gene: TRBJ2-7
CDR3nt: TGTGCCAGCAGTGAATCTAGCGGGAGGGTCTACGAGCAGTACTTC
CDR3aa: CASSESSGRVYEQYF

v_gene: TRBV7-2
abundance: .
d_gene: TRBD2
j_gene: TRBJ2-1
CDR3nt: TGTGCCAGCAGCCTTGGGATAGCGGGAGATAATGAGCAGTTCTTC
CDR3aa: CASSLGIAGDNEQFF

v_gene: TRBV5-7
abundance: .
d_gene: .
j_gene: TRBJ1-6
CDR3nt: TGTGCCAGCAGCCCGCGGGACCACAATTCACCCCTCCACTTT
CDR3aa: CASSPRDHNSPLHF

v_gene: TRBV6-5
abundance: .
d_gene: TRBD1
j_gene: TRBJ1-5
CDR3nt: TGTGCCAGCAGTCCGACAGGGGGTGCGCGGCCCCAGCATTTT
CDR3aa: CASSPTGGARPQHF

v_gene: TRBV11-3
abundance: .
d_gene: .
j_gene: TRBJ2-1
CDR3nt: TGTGCCAGCAGCTTAAAGGGGTCCAAGGGCAATGAGCAGTTCTTC
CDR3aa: CASSLKGSKGNEQFF

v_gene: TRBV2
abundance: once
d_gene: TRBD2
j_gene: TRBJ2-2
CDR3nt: TGTGCCAGCAGTGAAAGCCTAGCGGGGGGGCCTAGTACCGGGGAGCTGTTTTTT
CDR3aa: CASSESLAGGPSTGELFF

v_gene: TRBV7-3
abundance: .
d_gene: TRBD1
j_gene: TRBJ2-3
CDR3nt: TGTGCCAGCAGCCTAGACAGGGTCCGCACAGATACGCAGTATTTT
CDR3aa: CASSLDRVRTDTQYF

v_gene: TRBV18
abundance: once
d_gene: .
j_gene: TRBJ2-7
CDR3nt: TGTGCCAGCTCACCCTTCCATCGACAGGACCCGCACTACGAGCAGTACTTC
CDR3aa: CASSPFHRQDPHYEQYF

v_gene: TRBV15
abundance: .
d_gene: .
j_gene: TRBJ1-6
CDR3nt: TGTGCCACCAGCAGAGATCGCCCGGACAGCAGACTTCATTCACCCCTCCACTTT
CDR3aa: CATSRDRPDSRLHSPLHF

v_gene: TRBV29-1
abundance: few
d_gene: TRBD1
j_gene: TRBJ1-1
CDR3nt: TGCAGCGTTGAACGCAGGGGGCTATTCACTGAAGCTTTCTTT
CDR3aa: CSVERRGLFTEAFF

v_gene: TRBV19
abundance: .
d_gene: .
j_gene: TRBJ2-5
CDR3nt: TGTGCCAGTAGTATGGGCGGGGGCTTCCAAGAGACCCAGTACTTC
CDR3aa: CASSMGGGFQETQYF

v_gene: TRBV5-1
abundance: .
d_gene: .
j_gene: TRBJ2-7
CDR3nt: TGCGCCAGCAGCCCCCAAACTATACAGGGATCTTACCTGGCATACGAGCAGTACTTC
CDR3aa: CASSPQTIQGSYLAYEQYF

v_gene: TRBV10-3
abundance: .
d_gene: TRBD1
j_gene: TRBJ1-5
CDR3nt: TGTGCCATCAGTGAGTCAGGGACAGGGTTTTTAGAAGGTCAGCCCCAGCATTTT
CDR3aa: CAISESGTGFLEGQPQHF

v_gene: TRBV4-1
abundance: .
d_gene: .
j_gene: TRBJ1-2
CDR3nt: TGCGCCAGCAGCCGCAAAGTCGGAGTAAACTATGGCTACACCTTC
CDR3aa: CASSRKVGVNYGYTF

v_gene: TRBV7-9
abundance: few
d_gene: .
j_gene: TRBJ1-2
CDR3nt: TGTGCCAGCAGCGCGATGGGGGGAGAAGGGACTAACTATGGCTACACCTTC
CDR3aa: CASSAMGGEGTNYGYTF

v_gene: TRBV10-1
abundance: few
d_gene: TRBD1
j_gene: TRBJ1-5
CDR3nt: TGCGCCAGCAGTGAGTCGTGGACAGGGGAGAATCAGCCCCAGCATTTT
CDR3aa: CASSESWTGENQPQHF

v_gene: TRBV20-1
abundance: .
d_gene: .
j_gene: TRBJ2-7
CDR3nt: TGCAGTACGAGATCCTACGAGCAGTACTTC
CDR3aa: CSTRSYEQYF

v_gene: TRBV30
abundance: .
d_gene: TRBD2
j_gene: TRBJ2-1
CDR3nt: TGTGCCTGGAGTGGCCCGGGACTAGCTGTGAATGAGCAGTTCTTC
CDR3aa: CAWSGPGLAVNEQFF

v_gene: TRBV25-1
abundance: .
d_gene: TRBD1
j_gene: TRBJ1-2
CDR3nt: TGTGCCAGCAGTGTAGCCGGGACAGCATATGGCTACACCTTC
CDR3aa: CASSVAGTAYGYTF

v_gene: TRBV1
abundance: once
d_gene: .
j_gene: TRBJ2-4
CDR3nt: TGCACCAGCAGCCCCAATGTAGCGGTTCCCAACCAAAACATTCAGTACTTC
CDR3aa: CTSSPNVAVPNQNIQYF

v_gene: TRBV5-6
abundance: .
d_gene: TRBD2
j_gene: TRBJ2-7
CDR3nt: TGTGCCAGCAGCACCCGAACCACCGAGCGGGAGAGGTACGAGCAGTACTTC
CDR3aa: CASSTRTTERERYEQYF